This T cell receptor (beta chain) was recovered during a study of graft-versus-host responses after intestinal transplantation listed by TCRdb under 2021. About the investigation overall: The transplants that recipients got were multivisceral, liver-intestinal, or isolated intestinal. Of the 20 to 25 intestinal transplant recipients enrolled in the cohort, one of whom was a retransplant, a few patients without pretransplant specimens were excluded. Every recipient was given anti-thymocyte globulin induction, then maintenance tacrolimus and steroids for 3 to 4 years. Samples from a few later patients were sequenced in-house on an Illumina MiSeq with MiXCR processing rather than by the commercial service. A peak of at least 4% donor T cells among recipient peripheral blood mononuclear cells was the definition used for donor T cell macrochimerism. Bulk TCR-beta CDR3 sequencing was used to track graft-versus-host and host-versus-graft alloreactive T cell clones in the graft, circulation and bone marrow after intestinal transplantation. To identify alloreactive clones, pre-transplant mixed lymphocyte reaction products were sequenced and compared with unstimulated pre-transplant donor and recipient T cells. Points the paper makes about the study in general: Peak levels of circulating GvH clones were associated with declines in HvG clones early after transplant. GvH clones turned up in recipient bone marrow, with some appearing earlier in ileal mucosa or blood, a pattern consistent with an intestinal mucosal origin. Patients with donor T cell macrochimerism had high GvH to HvG T cell clonal ratios in their allografts. The conclusions were limited by the relatively low number and heterogeneity of the intestinal transplant patients.

As to this clone: This clone's antigen is unknown. Base quality data are lacking; no much larger clone is found one base away.

CDR3 length: 19 amino acids, cysteine to phenylalanine. Solely the CDR3 DNA is kept, with 57 bases framed from the first base. Taken from the germline V gene, the CDR1 and CDR2 loops are SGHTA and FQGTGA. The germline ends are 25 bases apart after V is trimmed by 4 bases and J by 0 bases. The time point label on this specimen signifies: cells obtained before transplantation from donor or recipient. CD3+CD4+ and CD3+CD8+ populations were FACS-sorted from unstimulated pre-transplant donor and recipient cells taken from spleen or lymph nodes. Library construction relied on the immunoSEQ multiplex PCR assay. For most patients, genomic DNA was isolated with the Qiagen DNeasy Blood and Tissue Kit and sent frozen to Adaptive Biotechnologies for TCR sequencing. For most patients, genomic DNA was subjected to high-throughput TCR-beta CDR3 sequencing by Adaptive Biotechnologies. Turning to the authors' computational methods: Adaptive's ImmunoSEQ software was the source of the TCR sequencing data for approximately 18 patients, while a few other patients were processed with MiXCR and VDJtools. To correct CD4 versus CD8 sorting errors, sequences present in both subsets at a frequency ratio below 5:1 were removed. CDR3 nucleotide sequences shared between donor and recipient were removed because the origin of such sequences could not be assigned. To count as alloreactive, a clone needed at least 2-fold expansion over unstimulated cells and a minimum CFSE-low frequency of 0.002% (template counts) or 0.001% (read counts). A clone was considered mappable if detected in the sequenced pre-transplant spleen, lymph node, or MLR CFSE-low populations of the donor or recipient. Cumulative frequency of alloreactive clones was calculated as a percentage of all sequences weighted by copy number. What TCRdb holds here is the immuneACCESS table cut down to in-frame rearrangements. Part of the clones is not present; checked against another copy, under half of the missing clones reflect an unresolved V gene, and the others are unexplained. The D gene and trimming were derived from the DNA, and the V and J assignments and clone size from that table. This sample gives 35,000 to 50,000 clones in total; 93% of them show up just once. The top ten constitute under 25% of the sample.

The TCR was taken from a human donor who was the organ donor for an intestinal transplant. The sample consisted of unstimulated CD8+ T cells sorted from spleen or lymph node cells, taken before transplant. The chain employs TRBV7-3 and TRBJ2-7; TRBD1 is a possible D gene, resting on 6 matching bases. The CDR3 region has the sequence CASSSDRNPTKWSSYEQYF. The bases are TGTGCCAGCAGCTCCGACAGGAATCCAACTAAATGGAGCTCCTACGAGCAGTACTTC.